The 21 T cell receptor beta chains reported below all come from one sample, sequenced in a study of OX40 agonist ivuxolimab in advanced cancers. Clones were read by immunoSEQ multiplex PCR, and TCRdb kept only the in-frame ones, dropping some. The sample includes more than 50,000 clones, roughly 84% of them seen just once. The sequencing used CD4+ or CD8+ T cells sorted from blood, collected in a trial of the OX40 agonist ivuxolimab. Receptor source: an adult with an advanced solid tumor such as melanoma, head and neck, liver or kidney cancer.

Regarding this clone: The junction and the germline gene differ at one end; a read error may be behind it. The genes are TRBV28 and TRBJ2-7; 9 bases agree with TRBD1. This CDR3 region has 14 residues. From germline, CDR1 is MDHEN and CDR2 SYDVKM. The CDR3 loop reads CAGSFGDRDYEQYF. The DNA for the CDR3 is TGTGCCGGCAGTTTCGGGGACAGGGACTACGAGCAGTACTTC.

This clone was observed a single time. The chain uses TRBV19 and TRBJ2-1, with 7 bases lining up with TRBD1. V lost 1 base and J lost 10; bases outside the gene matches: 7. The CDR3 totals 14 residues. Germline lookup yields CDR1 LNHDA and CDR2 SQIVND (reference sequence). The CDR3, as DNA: TGTGCCAGTAGTATAGGGTTAGTCAGGGGGGAGCAGTTCTTC. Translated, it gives CASSIGLVRGEQFF.

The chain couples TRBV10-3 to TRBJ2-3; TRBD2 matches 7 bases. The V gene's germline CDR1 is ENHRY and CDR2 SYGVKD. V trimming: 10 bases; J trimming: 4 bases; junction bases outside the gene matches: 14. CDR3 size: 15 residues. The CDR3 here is CATSGGQHSADTQYF. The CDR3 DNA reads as TGTGCCACCTCGGGAGGCCAGCATTCGGCAGATACGCAGTATTTT.

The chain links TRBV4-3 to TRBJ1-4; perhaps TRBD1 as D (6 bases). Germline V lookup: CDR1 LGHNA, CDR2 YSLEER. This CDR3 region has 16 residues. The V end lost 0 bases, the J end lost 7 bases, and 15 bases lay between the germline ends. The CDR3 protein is CASSQEGGAEGEKLFF. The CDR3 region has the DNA TGCGCCAGCAGCCAAGAGGGGGGGGCCGAGGGTGAAAAACTGTTTTTT.

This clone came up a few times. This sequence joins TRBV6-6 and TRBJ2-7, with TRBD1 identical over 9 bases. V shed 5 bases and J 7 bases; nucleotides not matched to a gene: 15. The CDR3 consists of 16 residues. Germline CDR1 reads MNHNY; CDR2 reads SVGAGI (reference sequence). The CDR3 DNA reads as TGTGCCAGCAGTAGGCCCTCGGGACAGGGAATGGGGGAGCAGTACTTC. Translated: CASSRPSGQGMGEQYF.

Here the CDR3 reads CASSVVQTGELFF. For the CDR3, the DNA is TGTGCCAGCAGCGTAGTCCAGACCGGGGAGCTGTTTTTT. The chain combines TRBV9 with TRBJ2-2; D is undetermined. V was shortened by 0 bases and J by 5 bases, with 5 bases between the two germline ends. Germline values: CDR1 SGDLS, CDR2 YYNGEE. This CDR3 contains 13 residues. Variable domain in full (rest from reference TRBV9 and TRBJ2-2): DSGVTQTPKHLITATGQRVTLRCSPRSGDLSVYWYQQSLDQGLQFLIQYYNGEERAKGNILERFSAQQFPDLHSELNLSSLELGDSALYFCASSVVQTGELFFGEGSRLTVL.

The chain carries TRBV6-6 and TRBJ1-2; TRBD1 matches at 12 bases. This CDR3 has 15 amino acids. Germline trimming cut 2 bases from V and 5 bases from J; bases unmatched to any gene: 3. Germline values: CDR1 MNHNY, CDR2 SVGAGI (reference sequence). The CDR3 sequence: CASSYGTGGAYGYTF. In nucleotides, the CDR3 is TGTGCCAGCAGTTACGGGACAGGGGGCGCATATGGCTACACCTTC.

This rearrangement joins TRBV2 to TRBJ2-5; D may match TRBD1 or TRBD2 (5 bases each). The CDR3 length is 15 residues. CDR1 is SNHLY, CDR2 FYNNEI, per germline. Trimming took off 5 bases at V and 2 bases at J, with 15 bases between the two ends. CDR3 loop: CASSRGDLAQETQYF. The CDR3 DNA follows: TGTGCCAGCAGTCGAGGGGATCTAGCTCAAGAGACCCAGTACTTC.

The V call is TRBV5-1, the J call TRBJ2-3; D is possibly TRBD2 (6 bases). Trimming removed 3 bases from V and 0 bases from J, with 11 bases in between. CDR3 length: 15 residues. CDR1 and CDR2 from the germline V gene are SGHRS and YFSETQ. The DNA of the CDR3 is TGCGCCAGCAGCTCGAGTGGGACTAGCACAGATACGCAGTATTTT. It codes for CASSSSGTSTDTQYF. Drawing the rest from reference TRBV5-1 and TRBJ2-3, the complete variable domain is KAGVTQTPRYLIKTRGQQVTLSCSPISGHRSVSWYQQTPGQGLQFLFEYFSETQRNKGNFPGRFSGRQFSNSRSEMNVSTLELGDSALYLCASSSSGTSTDTQYFGPGTRLTVL.

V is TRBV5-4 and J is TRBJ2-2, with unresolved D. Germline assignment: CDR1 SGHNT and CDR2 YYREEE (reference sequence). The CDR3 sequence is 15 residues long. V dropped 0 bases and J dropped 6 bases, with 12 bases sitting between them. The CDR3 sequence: CASSLGRGNPGELFF. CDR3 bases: TGTGCCAGCAGCTTGGGACGTGGCAATCCCGGGGAGCTGTTTTTT.

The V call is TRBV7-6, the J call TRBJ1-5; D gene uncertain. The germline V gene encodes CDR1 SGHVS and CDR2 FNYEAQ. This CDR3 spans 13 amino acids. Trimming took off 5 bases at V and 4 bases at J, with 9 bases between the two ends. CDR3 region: CASSHGPNQPQHF. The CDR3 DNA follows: TGTGCCAGCAGCCACGGGCCAAATCAGCCCCAGCATTTT.

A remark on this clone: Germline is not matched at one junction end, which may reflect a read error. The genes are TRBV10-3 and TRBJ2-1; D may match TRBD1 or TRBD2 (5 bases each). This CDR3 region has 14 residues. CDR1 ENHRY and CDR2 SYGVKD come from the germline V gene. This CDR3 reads CAISESAGTNEQFF. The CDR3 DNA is TGTGCCATCAGTGAGTCGGCCGGGACCAATGAACAGTTCTTC.

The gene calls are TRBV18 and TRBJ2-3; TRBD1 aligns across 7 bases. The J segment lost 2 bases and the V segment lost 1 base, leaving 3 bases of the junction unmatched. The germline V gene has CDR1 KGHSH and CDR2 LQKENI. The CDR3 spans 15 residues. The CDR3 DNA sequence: TGTGCCAGCTCACCACAGGGGGCGACCACAGATACGCAGTATTTT. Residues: CASSPQGATTDTQYF.

The CDR3 here is CASSQDGSGVIETQYF. Written as DNA, the CDR3 is TGCGCCAGCAGCCAAGATGGTAGCGGGGTAATAGAGACCCAGTACTTC. V and J are TRBV4-1 and TRBJ2-5; 8 bases line up with TRBD2. Germline lookup yields CDR1 MGHRA and CDR2 YSYEKL. The CDR3 is 16 amino acids. V lost 0 bases, J lost 4 bases, and 7 bases stayed unmatched.

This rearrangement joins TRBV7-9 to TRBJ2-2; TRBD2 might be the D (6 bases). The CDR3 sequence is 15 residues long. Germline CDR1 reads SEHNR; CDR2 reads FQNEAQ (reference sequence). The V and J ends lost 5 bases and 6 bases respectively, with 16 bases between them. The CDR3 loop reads CASSTAGSRAGELFF. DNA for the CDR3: TGTGCCAGCAGCACGGCCGGGAGCCGGGCCGGGGAGCTGTTTTTT.

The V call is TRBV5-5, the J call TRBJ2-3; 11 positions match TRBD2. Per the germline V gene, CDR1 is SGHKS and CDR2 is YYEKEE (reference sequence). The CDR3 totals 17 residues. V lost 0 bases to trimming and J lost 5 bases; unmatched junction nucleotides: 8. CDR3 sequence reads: CASSLGLAGPLEDTQYF. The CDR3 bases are TGTGCCAGCAGCTTGGGACTAGCGGGGCCCTTGGAAGATACGCAGTATTTT.

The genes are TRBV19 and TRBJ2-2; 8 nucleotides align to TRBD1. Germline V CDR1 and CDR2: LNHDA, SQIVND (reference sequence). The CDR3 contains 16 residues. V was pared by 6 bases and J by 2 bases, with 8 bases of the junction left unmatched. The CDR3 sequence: CASRISGTGNTGELFF. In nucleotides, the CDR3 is TGTGCCAGTAGAATCTCCGGGACAGGAAACACCGGGGAGCTGTTTTTT.

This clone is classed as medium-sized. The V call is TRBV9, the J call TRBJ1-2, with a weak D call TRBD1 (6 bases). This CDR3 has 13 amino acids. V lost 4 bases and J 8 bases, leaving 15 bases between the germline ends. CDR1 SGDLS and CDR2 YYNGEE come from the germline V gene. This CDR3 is CASSLTGRGGYTF. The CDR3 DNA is TGTGCCAGCAGCCTTACAGGGCGGGGAGGCTACACCTTC. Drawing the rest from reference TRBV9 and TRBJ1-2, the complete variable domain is DSGVTQTPKHLITATGQRVTLRCSPRSGDLSVYWYQQSLDQGLQFLIQYYNGEERAKGNILERFSAQQFPDLHSELNLSSLELGDSALYFCASSLTGRGGYTFGSGTRLTVV.

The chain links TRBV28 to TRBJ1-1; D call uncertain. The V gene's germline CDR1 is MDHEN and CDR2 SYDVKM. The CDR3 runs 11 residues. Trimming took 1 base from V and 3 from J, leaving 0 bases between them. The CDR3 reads CASSLYTEAFF. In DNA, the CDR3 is TGTGCCAGCAGTTTATACACTGAAGCTTTCTTT.

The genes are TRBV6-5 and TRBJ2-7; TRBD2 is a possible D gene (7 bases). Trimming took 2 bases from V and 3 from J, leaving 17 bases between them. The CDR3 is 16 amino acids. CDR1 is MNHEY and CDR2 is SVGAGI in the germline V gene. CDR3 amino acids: CASSYARGGGFYEQYF. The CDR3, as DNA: TGTGCCAGCAGTTACGCGAGGGGGGGCGGCTTCTACGAGCAGTACTTC.

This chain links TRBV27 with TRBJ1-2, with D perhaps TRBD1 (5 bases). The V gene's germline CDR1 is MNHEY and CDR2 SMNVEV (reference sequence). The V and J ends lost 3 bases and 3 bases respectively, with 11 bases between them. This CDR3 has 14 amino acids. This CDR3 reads CASSLIGTDYGYTF. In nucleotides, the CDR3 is TGTGCCAGCAGTTTGATAGGGACGGACTATGGCTACACCTTC.